What follows are 6 T cell receptor beta chains derived from one specimen sequenced in a study of blood T cells in healthy people across ages. Primers used in a second PCR of roughly 6 to 11 cycles were a sample-barcoded 5' primer and a J-beta primer mix. One entry per CDR3 protein, called by TCRdb with MiXCR from the 5' RACE reads. The table shows almost 550,000 distinct CDR3 sequences, with 24% occurring only once. This sample was shared with a second study, whose subject was T cells of mothers and their children.

Sequencing used blood. The receptors were sampled from a boy between 10 and 17 years old in good health.

The chain is built from TRBV29-1 and TRBJ1-2; D not certain. The CDR3 is 15 amino acids. Trimming removed 0 bases at V and 1 base at J, with 12 bases between. Germline CDR1 reads SQVTM; CDR2 reads ANQGSEA. CDR3 sequence (DNA): TGCAGCGTTGAAGATCGAGCATGGGGTAACTATGGCTACACCTTC. Translating it yields CSVEDRAWGNYGYTF. Full variable domain (missing parts from reference TRBV29-1 and TRBJ1-2): SAVISQKPSRDICQRGTSLTIQCQVDSQVTMMFWYRQQPGQSLTLIATANQGSEATYESGFVIDKFPISRPNLTFSTLTVSNMSPEDSSIYLCSVEDRAWGNYGYTFGSGTRLTVV.

The chain combines TRBV6-4 with TRBJ2-5; TRBD2 is a possible D gene (6 bases). V lost 3 bases, J lost 0 bases, and 11 bases lay in between. Germline CDR1 is MRHNA and CDR2 is SNTAGT. CDR3 length: 15 residues. The CDR3 nucleotides are TGTGCCAGCAGTGAAGGAGCGGGCGACCAAGAGACCCAGTACTTC. Translated: CASSEGAGDQETQYF.

This chain joins TRBV29-1 and TRBJ2-7, with a weak D call TRBD1 (6 bases). The CDR3 has 13 amino acids. The V gene's germline CDR1 is SQVTM and CDR2 ANQGSEA. V was cut by 0 bases and J by 5 bases, with 11 bases left in between. The DNA of the CDR3 is TGCAGCGTTGAAGATCGGGACAAGGACGAGCAGTACTTC. It codes for CSVEDRDKDEQYF.

This chain connects TRBV7-8 to TRBJ1-1; perhaps TRBD1 as D (6 bases). Germline V gene sequence: CDR1 SGHVS, CDR2 FQNEAQ. The V end was cut by 1 base, the J end by 5 bases, with 14 bases between. The CDR3 is 15 amino acids. As DNA, the CDR3 is TGTGCCAGCAGCTTAGGGAACGGGGGCGTTACTGAAGCTTTCTTT. This translates into CASSLGNGGVTEAFF.

The CDR3 bases are TGTGCCAGCAGCTTAGTCATCGGGCAGTCTAATGAAAAACTGTTTTTT. Protein sequence: CASSLVIGQSNEKLFF. This chain links TRBV7-2 with TRBJ1-4; no reliable D call. This CDR3 region has 16 residues. CDR1 is SGHTA, CDR2 FQGNSA, per germline. V dropped 1 base and J dropped 3 bases, with 12 bases sitting between them.

J is TRBJ1-5 and V is TRBV20-1; the D is unclear. Trimming took off 1 base at V and 7 bases at J, with 11 bases between the two ends. This CDR3 spans 13 amino acids. CDR1 and CDR2 (germline): DFQATT, SNEGSKA (reference sequence). The CDR3 protein is CSARGPGVQPQHF. CDR3 DNA: TGCAGTGCTAGAGGGCCGGGCGTCCAGCCCCAGCATTTT.